This TCR beta chain was observed in a study of neurological immune-mediated disorders. Over 180 million TCR-beta sequences from 15-18 subjects came from every sequencing run. TCRdb analysed the 5' RACE reads with MiXCR anew, one entry per CDR3 protein. The sample consists of tens of thousands of distinct CDR3 sequences, 13% to 15% of them appearing once. This CDR3 spans 11 amino acids. V lost 6 bases and J lost 3, with 6 bases in between. Study-level findings and limits: Subjects shared no identical expanded-clone CDR3 amino acid sequences, suggesting private TCR-beta repertoires in all groups.

This clonotype was counted at least ten times. No antigen is known for it. This receptor was taken from a woman aged 50 to 65 in good health. The gene calls are TRBV12-3 or TRBV12-4 and TRBJ2-7; D unclear. Sequencing was performed on PBMCs. In DNA form, the CDR3 reads TGTGCCAGCAGCAATATCTACGAGCAGTACTTC. Translating gives CASSNIYEQYF.